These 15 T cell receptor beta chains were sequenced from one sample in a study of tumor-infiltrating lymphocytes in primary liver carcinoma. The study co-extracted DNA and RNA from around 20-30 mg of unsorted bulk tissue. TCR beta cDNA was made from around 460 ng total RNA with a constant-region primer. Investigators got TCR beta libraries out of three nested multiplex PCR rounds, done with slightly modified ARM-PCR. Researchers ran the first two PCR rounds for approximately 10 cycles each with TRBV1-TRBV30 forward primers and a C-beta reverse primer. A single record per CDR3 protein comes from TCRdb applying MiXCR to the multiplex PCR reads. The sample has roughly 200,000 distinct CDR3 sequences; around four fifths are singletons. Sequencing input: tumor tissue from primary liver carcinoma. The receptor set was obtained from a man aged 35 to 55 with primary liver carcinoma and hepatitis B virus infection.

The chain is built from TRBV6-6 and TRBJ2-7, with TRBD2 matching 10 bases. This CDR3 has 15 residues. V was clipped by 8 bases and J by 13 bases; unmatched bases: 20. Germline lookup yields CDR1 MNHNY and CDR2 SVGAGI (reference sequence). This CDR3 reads CASCQLAGVVDEHYF. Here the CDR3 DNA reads TGTGCCAGCTGTCAGCTAGCGGGAGTGGTGGACGAACACTACTTC.

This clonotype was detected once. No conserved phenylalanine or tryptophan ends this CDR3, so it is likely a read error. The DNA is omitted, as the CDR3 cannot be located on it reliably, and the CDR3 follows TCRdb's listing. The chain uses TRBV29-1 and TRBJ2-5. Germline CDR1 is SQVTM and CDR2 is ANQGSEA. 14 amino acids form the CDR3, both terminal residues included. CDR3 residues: CSVEDVRQGETQYS.

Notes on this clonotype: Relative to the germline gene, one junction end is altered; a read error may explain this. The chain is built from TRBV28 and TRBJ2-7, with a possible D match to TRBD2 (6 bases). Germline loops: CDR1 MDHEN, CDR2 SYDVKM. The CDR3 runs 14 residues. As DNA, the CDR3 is TGTGCCACCAGTTTAACTAGCCATAGATACGAGCAGTACTTC. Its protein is CATSLTSHRYEQYF.

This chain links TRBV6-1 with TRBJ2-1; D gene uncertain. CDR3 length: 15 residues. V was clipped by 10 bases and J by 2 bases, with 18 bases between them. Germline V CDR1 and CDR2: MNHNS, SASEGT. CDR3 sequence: CANTLGGRAYNEQFF. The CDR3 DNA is TGTGCCAACACCCTAGGCGGTAGAGCCTACAATGAGCAGTTCTTC.

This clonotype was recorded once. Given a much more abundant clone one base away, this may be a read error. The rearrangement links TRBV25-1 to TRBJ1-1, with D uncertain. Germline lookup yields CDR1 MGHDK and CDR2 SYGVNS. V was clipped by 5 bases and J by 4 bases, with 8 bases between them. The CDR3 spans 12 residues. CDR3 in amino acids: CASSLGSTEAFF. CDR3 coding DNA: TGTGCCAGCAGTCTGGGGAGCACTGAAGCTTTCTTT.

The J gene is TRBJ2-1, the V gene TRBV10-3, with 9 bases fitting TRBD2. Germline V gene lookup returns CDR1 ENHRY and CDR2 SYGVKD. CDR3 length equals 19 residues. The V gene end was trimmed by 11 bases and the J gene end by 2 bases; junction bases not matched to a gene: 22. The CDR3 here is CAVPAGTSCSLGAYNEQFF. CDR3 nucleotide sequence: TGTGCCGTCCCCGCAGGGACTAGCTGCTCCCTGGGGGCCTACAATGAGCAGTTCTTC.

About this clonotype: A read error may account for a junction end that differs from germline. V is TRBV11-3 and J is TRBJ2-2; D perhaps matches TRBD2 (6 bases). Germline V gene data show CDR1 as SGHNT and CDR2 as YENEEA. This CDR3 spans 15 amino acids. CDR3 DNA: TGTGCCTTCAGCTCGGGACTGGAGAACACCTGGGAGCTGTTTTTT. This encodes CAFSSGLENTWELFF.

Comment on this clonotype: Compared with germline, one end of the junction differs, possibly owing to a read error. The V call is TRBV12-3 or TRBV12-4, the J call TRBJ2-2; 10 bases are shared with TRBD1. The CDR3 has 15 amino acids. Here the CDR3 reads CASRPRQGASGELFF. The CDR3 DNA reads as TGTGCGAGCAGGCCGCGACAGGGGGCTAGCGGGGAGCTGTTTTTT.

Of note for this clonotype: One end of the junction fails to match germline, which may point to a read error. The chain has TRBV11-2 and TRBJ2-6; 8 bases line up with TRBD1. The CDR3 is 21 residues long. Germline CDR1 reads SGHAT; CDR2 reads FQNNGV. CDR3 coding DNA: TGTGTCAGCAGCATGGGGGGAGACAGGGGCATTTCCCTCTCTATGGCCAACGTCCTGGCTTTC. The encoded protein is CVSSMGGDRGISLSMANVLAF.

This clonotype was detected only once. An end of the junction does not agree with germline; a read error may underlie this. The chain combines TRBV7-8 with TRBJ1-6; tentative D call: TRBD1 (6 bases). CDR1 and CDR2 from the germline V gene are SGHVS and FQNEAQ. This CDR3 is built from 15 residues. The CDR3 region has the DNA TGTGCCAGCAGCCTATCACAGGGTAGTAATTCACCCTTCCTCTTT. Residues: CASSLSQGSNSPFLF.

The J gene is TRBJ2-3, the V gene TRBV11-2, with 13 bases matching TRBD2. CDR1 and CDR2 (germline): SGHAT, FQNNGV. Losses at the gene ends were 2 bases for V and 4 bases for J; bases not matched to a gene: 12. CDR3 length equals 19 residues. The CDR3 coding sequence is TGTGCCAGCAGCTTAATCAGACTAGCGGGAGGCCCGAACGCAGATACGCAGTATTTT. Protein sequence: CASSLIRLAGGPNADTQYF.

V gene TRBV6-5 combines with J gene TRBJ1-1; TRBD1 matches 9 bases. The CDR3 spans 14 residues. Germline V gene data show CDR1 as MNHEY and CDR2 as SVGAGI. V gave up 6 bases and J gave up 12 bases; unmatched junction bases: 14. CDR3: CASRLGQGPGQPFF. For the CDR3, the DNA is TGTGCCAGCAGGTTAGGACAGGGGCCGGGTCAACCTTTCTTT.

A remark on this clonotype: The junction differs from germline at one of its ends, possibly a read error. CDR3 sequence (DNA): TGTGCCAACAGCCATTGGCAGGGCACCTACAATGAGCAGTTCTTC. Its protein product is CANSHWQGTYNEQFF. This chain connects TRBV4-2 to TRBJ2-1; possible D gene TRBD1, 5 bases. CDR3 length: 15 amino acids. Germline CDR1 LGHNA, CDR2 YNFKEQ.

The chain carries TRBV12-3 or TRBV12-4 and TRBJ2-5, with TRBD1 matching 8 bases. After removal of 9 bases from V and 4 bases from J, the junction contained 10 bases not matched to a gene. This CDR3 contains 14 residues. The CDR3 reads CASSTGTGGETQYF. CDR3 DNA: TGTGCCAGTAGTACCGGGACAGGCGGAGAGACCCAGTACTTC.

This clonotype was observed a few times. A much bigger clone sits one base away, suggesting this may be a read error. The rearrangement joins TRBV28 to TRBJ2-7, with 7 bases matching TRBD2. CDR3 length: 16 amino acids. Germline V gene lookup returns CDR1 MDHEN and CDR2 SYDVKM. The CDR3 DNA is TGTGCCAGCAGTTCGCCCCGGGGGGTTCTCTCCTACGAGCAGTGCTTC. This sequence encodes CASSSPRGVLSYEQCF.